This T cell receptor beta chain stems from a study of control samples from healthy donors and cancer patients. Profiling relied on immunoSEQ multiplex PCR, and the TCRdb table lists in-frame clones only, not all of them. The sample lists about 140,000 clones, 80% to 95% seen once, with approximately 10% in the top ten. This CDR3 spans 12 amino acids. With 1 base removed from V and 4 bases from J, the gap between germline ends came to 5 bases. Germline-derived CDR1 and CDR2 are SGHNT and YENEEA. The J gene is TRBJ2-7, the V gene TRBV11-3; D is unresolved. This clonotype was obtained from a man aged 25-45 years in good health. Sample: blood. CDR3 protein: CASSLGRYEQYF. The CDR3 coding sequence is TGTGCCAGCAGCTTAGGAAGATACGAGCAGTACTTC. Together with reference TRBV11-3 and TRBJ2-7, the CDR3 gives the full variable domain: EAGVVQSPRYKIIEKKQPVAFWCNPISGHNTLYWYLQNLGQGPELLIRYENEEAVDDSQLPKDRFSAERLKGVDSTLKIQPAELGDSAVYLCASSLGRYEQYFGPGTRLTVT.